A single sample is the source of the 26 T cell receptor beta chains below, sequenced in a study of post-analysis software for immune sequencing data. Points from the study as a whole: Patients had higher frequencies than controls of a few TRBV segments, including TRBV5-6, TRBV5-1 and TRBV20-1.

Prepared TCR beta cDNA libraries contained unique molecular identifiers. From the PCR reads, TCRdb called clonotypes with MiXCR, one entry per CDR3 protein. The top ten clones hold roughly 4.4% of a sample with 820,000 or so distinct CDR3 sequences, approximately 50% of them seen once. Their antigens remain unidentified. Material for sequencing was blood. These receptors all come from a girl under 18 with multiple sclerosis.

This clonotype was found a few times. The genes are TRBV29-1 and TRBJ2-1; 8 bases agree with TRBD2. J gave up 1 base and V 7 bases, and 9 bases lay outside the gene matches. The CDR3 has 15 residues. Looked up from germline, CDR1 is SQVTM and CDR2 is ANQGSEA. The CDR3 sequence: CSARLAGGSYNEQFF. The CDR3 coding sequence is TGCAGCGCCCGGCTAGCGGGTGGTTCCTACAATGAGCAGTTCTTC.

This clonotype was detected ten times or more. The chain links TRBV6-4 to TRBJ2-1, with TRBD2 identical over 12 bases. The CDR3 length is 15 residues. With V trimmed by 7 bases and J by 4 bases, 5 bases remained unmatched. CDR1 and CDR2 (germline): MRHNA, SNTAGT. This CDR3 reads CASTPTSGSYNEQFF. The CDR3 DNA follows: TGTGCCAGCACCCCGACTAGCGGGAGTTACAATGAGCAGTTCTTC.

This clonotype came up a few times. This sequence joins TRBV29-1 and TRBJ2-7; D is possibly TRBD2 (5 bases). The V and J ends lost 4 bases and 0 bases respectively, with 19 bases between them. The CDR3 contains 16 residues. CDR1 is SQVTM, CDR2 ANQGSEA, per germline. CDR3 DNA: TGCAGCGTTGGCCTTCGAGCAGCGGAAAGCTCCTACGAGCAGTACTTC. This translates into CSVGLRAAESSYEQYF.

The chain couples TRBV6-5 to TRBJ2-1; TRBD2 might be the D (6 bases). V gave up 2 bases and J gave up 6 bases, with 17 bases separating them. Germline lookup yields CDR1 MNHEY and CDR2 SVGAGI. The CDR3 loop spans 16 amino acids. In nucleotides, the CDR3 is TGTGCCAGCAGTTACCCGTCGGAGGGGAGACTCAATGAGCAGTTCTTC. Translation gives CASSYPSEGRLNEQFF.

This chain links TRBV27 with TRBJ2-5; 8 bases map to TRBD2. The CDR3 covers 15 residues. J lost 5 bases, V lost 4 bases, and 9 bases had no gene match. Germline values: CDR1 MNHEY, CDR2 SMNVEV (reference sequence). CDR3 residues: CASSSPSREEETQYF. In DNA, the CDR3 is TGTGCCAGCAGTTCCCCATCGCGGGAGGAGGAGACCCAGTACTTC.

This clonotype was seen more than once but under ten times. CDR3 DNA: TGTGCCAGCAGTCTGGACAGTCAAGCCAAAAACATTCAGTACTTC. Encoded protein: CASSLDSQAKNIQYF. This chain joins TRBV7-2 and TRBJ2-4; D possibly corresponds to TRBD1 (6 bases). CDR3 length: 15 amino acids. The V end was cut by 6 bases, the J end by 0 bases, with 12 bases between. Germline lookup yields CDR1 SGHTA and CDR2 FQGNSA.

This clonotype came up a few times. The J gene is TRBJ2-1, the V gene TRBV29-1; D ambiguous. Trimming stripped 5 bases from V and 0 bases from J, with 11 bases between. Germline V gene sequence: CDR1 SQVTM, CDR2 ANQGSEA. This CDR3 has 14 residues. CDR3 sequence: CSVKTRLSYNEQFF. The CDR3 DNA reads TGCAGCGTTAAAACACGGCTCTCCTACAATGAGCAGTTCTTC.

The chain links TRBV5-1 to TRBJ2-7; no definite D call. Germline values: CDR1 SGHRS, CDR2 YFSETQ. The V and J ends lost 4 bases and 3 bases respectively, with 23 bases between them. This CDR3 comprises 17 residues. The CDR3 DNA sequence: TGCGCCAGCAGCGTAGAGCGCGGCGCCAGGTCCCTCTACGAGCAGTACTTC. This gives the protein CASSVERGARSLYEQYF.

The chain is built from TRBV20-1 and TRBJ2-7, with D unclear. Trimming took off 6 bases at V and 2 bases at J, with 14 bases between the two ends. From germline, CDR1 is DFQATT and CDR2 SNEGSKA (reference sequence). The CDR3 is 13 residues long. CDR3 bases: TGCAGTGCCCCCCTTGACGGTGCCTACGAGCAGTACTTC. It codes for CSAPLDGAYEQYF.

The chain uses TRBV5-1 and TRBJ2-7; 13 bases are shared with TRBD2. The germline V gene encodes CDR1 SGHRS and CDR2 YFSETQ. J lost 5 bases, V lost 6 bases, and 5 bases had no gene match. The CDR3 loop spans 14 amino acids. The CDR3 sequence is CASKRTSGGHEQYF. In nucleotides, the CDR3 is TGCGCCAGCAAGAGGACTAGCGGGGGCCACGAGCAGTACTTC.

This chain links TRBV20-1 with TRBJ2-5, with unresolved D. The J call is uncertain, as TRBJ2-7 better fits the DNA end. Looked up from germline, CDR1 is DFQATT and CDR2 is SNEGSKA (reference sequence). This CDR3 has 15 residues. In DNA, the CDR3 is TGCAGTGCCCCCTCCCAAGGCTACCTACCTAACGAGCAGTACTTC. This codes for CSAPSQGYLPNEQYF.

The chain has TRBV7-9 and TRBJ2-7, with D unclear. Germline V gene data show CDR1 as SEHNR and CDR2 as FQNEAQ (reference sequence). CDR3 length: 12 amino acids. V was trimmed by 1 base and J by 10 bases, leaving 11 bases between them. The CDR3 here is CASSLGSGCQYF. CDR3 DNA sequence: TGTGCCAGCAGCTTAGGTTCCGGGTGCCAGTACTTC.

The chain is built from TRBV29-1 and TRBJ1-2; the match to TRBD1 covers 9 bases. Unmatched junction bases numbered 14, after V lost 1 base and J lost 11 bases. The CDR3 totals 15 residues. Germline V gene data show CDR1 as SQVTM and CDR2 as ANQGSEA. CDR3 residues: CSVEGGGQGRAGYTF. The CDR3 DNA reads as TGCAGCGTTGAAGGGGGGGGACAGGGCCGGGCTGGGTACACCTTC.

The chain carries TRBV10-3 and TRBJ2-1, with 12 nucleotides matching TRBD2. With 3 bases clipped from V and 2 bases from J, the junction kept 5 bases outside the gene matches. Germline V gene sequence: CDR1 ENHRY, CDR2 SYGVKD. This CDR3 comprises 17 residues. CDR3 residues: CAISDGGLAGPYNEQFF. CDR3 in DNA: TGTGCCATCAGTGATGGAGGACTAGCGGGGCCCTACAATGAGCAGTTCTTC.

This clonotype has just a few counts. The chain links TRBV29-1 to TRBJ2-1; 11 bases are a match to TRBD2. With 4 bases clipped from V and 7 bases from J, the junction kept 9 bases outside the gene matches. Germline V gene sequence: CDR1 SQVTM, CDR2 ANQGSEA. This CDR3 has 15 amino acids. This CDR3 is CSVARLAGGGNEQFF. The DNA for the CDR3 is TGCAGCGTTGCCCGCCTAGCGGGAGGTGGGAATGAGCAGTTCTTC.

V gene TRBV7-9 combines with J gene TRBJ2-1; 7 bases line up with TRBD2. Trimming took 1 base from V and 5 from J; bases not matched to a gene: 5. This CDR3 spans 15 amino acids. The germline V gene encodes CDR1 SEHNR and CDR2 FQNEAQ (reference sequence). CDR3 amino acids: CASSLGSSGNNEQFF. The CDR3 DNA is TGTGCCAGCAGCTTAGGGTCTAGCGGTAACAATGAGCAGTTCTTC.

V usage is TRBV5-1 and J usage is TRBJ2-5; 8 bases align to TRBD1. CDR1 is SGHRS and CDR2 is YFSETQ in the germline V gene. Unmatched junction bases numbered 5, after V lost 0 bases and J lost 1 base. The CDR3 covers 16 residues. The CDR3 DNA sequence: TGCGCCAGCAGCTTGGAGCCAGGGGGCTCCCAAGAGACCCAGTACTTC. This codes for CASSLEPGGSQETQYF.

This chain connects TRBV12-3 or TRBV12-4 to TRBJ2-3; no reliable D call. Trimming shortened V by 4 bases and J by 4 bases, and 9 bases separated the two germline ends. The CDR3 loop spans 13 amino acids. The CDR3 here is CASSSYRADTQYF. CDR3 DNA sequence: TGTGCCAGCAGTTCATACCGCGCAGATACGCAGTATTTT.

The chain combines TRBV3-1 with TRBJ2-7; D unresolved. CDR3 size: 14 residues. V lost 6 bases and J lost 0, with 12 bases in between. Looked up from germline, CDR1 is LGHDT and CDR2 is YNNKEL (reference sequence). For the CDR3, the DNA is TGTGCCAGCAGGAAAGGGCTGCCCTCCTACGAGCAGTACTTC. As protein: CASRKGLPSYEQYF.

This clonotype was detected a few times. V is TRBV7-9 and J is TRBJ2-3; 7 bases align to TRBD2. Germline-derived CDR1 and CDR2 are SEHNR and FQNEAQ (reference sequence). V trimming: 0 bases; J trimming: 3 bases; junction bases outside the gene matches: 6. The CDR3 contains 16 residues. The CDR3 sequence: CASSLASSGQTDTQYF. The CDR3, as DNA: TGTGCCAGCAGCTTAGCGTCTAGCGGCCAGACAGATACGCAGTATTTT. The full variable domain, in which reference TRBV7-9 and TRBJ2-3 provide the parts outside the CDR3, is DTGVSQNPRHKITKRGQNVTFRCDPISEHNRLYWYRQTLGQGPEFLTYFQNEAQLEKSRLLSDRFSAERPKGSFSTLEIQRTEQGDSAMYLCASSLASSGQTDTQYFGPGTRLTVL.

This clonotype was seen a handful of times. The chain couples TRBV29-1 to TRBJ2-6; D assignment may be TRBD1 or TRBD2 (6 bases each). The V end was cut by 4 bases, the J end by 2 bases, with 18 bases between. The CDR3 consists of 17 residues. The germline V gene encodes CDR1 SQVTM and CDR2 ANQGSEA. The CDR3 DNA is TGCAGCGTTGTTTTTGGTCGGGGGCCTACTGGGGCCAACGTCCTGACTTTC. It specifies CSVVFGRGPTGANVLTF.

V gene TRBV29-1 combines with J gene TRBJ2-1, with a tentative D call TRBD1 (5 bases). CDR3 length: 12 amino acids. In germline, CDR1 is SQVTM, CDR2 ANQGSEA. V gave up 3 bases and J gave up 4 bases, with 7 bases separating them. CDR3 nucleotides: TGCAGCGTTGACAGGGAATACAATGAGCAGTTCTTC. Its protein is CSVDREYNEQFF.

The chain carries TRBV9 and TRBJ2-3; D is unclear. The CDR3 runs 15 residues. In germline, CDR1 is SGDLS, CDR2 YYNGEE. Trimming took off 0 bases at V and 8 bases at J, with 16 bases between the two ends. The CDR3 DNA follows: TGTGCCAGCAGCGTAGAATCCGGATTAGCTGCTACGCAGTATTTT. Translating gives CASSVESGLAATQYF.

The chain combines TRBV7-2 with TRBJ2-4; D tentatively fits TRBD1 or TRBD2 (5 bases each). The J call may be mistaken, given a closer DNA end match to TRBJ2-7. Germline CDR1 is SGHTA and CDR2 is FQGNSA. The CDR3 has 15 amino acids. CDR3 in amino acids: CASSRPGPSTYEQYF. CDR3 in DNA: TGTGCCAGCAGCCGGCCGGGACCCTCAACCTACGAGCAGTACTTC.

This chain links TRBV9 with TRBJ2-1; D perhaps matches TRBD2 (6 bases). Germline CDR1 SGDLS, CDR2 YYNGEE. V lost 4 bases and J lost 1, with 12 bases in between. The CDR3 spans 15 residues. CDR3 DNA sequence: TGTGCCAGCAGCAAACGGGAGTTTTCCTACAATGAGCAGTTCTTC. Its translation: CASSKREFSYNEQFF.

This clonotype was counted between two and nine times. The J gene is TRBJ2-1, the V gene TRBV12-3 or TRBV12-4; TRBD2 agrees at 7 bases. This CDR3 is built from 12 residues. The trim removed 8 bases at V and 7 bases at J, leaving 5 bases unmatched. In DNA, the CDR3 is TGTGCCAGCTCGGGACTACCAAATGAGCAGTTCTTC. Translated, it gives CASSGLPNEQFF.